A single sample gave rise to the 17 T cell receptor beta chains below, sequenced in a study of T-cell memory formation after mild COVID-19 (dated by TCRdb to 2020 to 2023). Library method: 5' RACE. Sequencing was carried out with an Illumina NovaSeq 6000. TCRdb reran the public reads through fastp at Q25 and MiXCR, keeping productive beta chains. Every distinct CDR3 protein forms one entry, paired with its most common genes and DNA. The sample table lists 300,000 to 400,000 distinct CDR3 sequences, roughly an eighth of them with a count of one. The ten top clones hold around 22% of the sample. The sample consisted of PBMCs or a T cell subset sorted from them (not recorded which). All receptors derive from a man aged 18 to 30 who had mild COVID-19 (a few samples of this study predate the infection). The sample titles of this study are shuffled in the database, so cell type and time point are left out; the donor was told from shared clones.

This clonotype was seen a few times. The chain recombines TRBV12-3 or TRBV12-4 with TRBJ2-1; D gene uncertain. V lost 2 bases and J lost 2, with 7 bases in between. The CDR3 is 14 amino acids. The CDR3 nucleotides are TGTGCCAGCAGTTTACGTAGGGCCTACAATGAGCAGTTCTTC. Its protein is CASSLRRAYNEQFF.

Only a few counts were recorded for this clonotype. CDR3 loop: CASSIDLSGGVWDTQYF. CDR3 DNA sequence: TGTGCCAGTAGTATAGATCTATCGGGGGGTGTTTGGGATACGCAGTATTTT. This chain links TRBV19 with TRBJ2-3, with 7 bases matching TRBD2. The V segment lost 0 bases and the J segment 6 bases; nucleotides outside the gene matches: 12. Germline V gene lookup returns CDR1 LNHDA and CDR2 SQIVND (reference sequence). There are 17 residues in the CDR3.

This chain connects TRBV20-1 to TRBJ2-3; the match to TRBD2 covers 11 bases. The germline V gene has CDR1 DFQATT and CDR2 SNEGSKA (reference sequence). The CDR3 consists of 14 residues. The V and J ends lost 6 bases and 3 bases, in that order; junction bases with no gene match: 5. The CDR3 region is CSAVTSGGTDTQYF. The CDR3 DNA reads as TGCAGTGCCGTAACTAGCGGGGGTACAGATACGCAGTATTTT.

This clonotype was recorded a few times. V and J are TRBV18 and TRBJ2-6; no clear D gene. There are 16 residues in the CDR3. The ends were cut back, 2 bases at V and 4 bases at J, with 12 bases in the middle. CDR1 KGHSH and CDR2 LQKENI come from the germline V gene. The CDR3: CASSPGAVSGANVLTF. The CDR3 DNA reads TGTGCCAGCTCACCAGGCGCCGTGTCCGGGGCCAACGTCCTGACTTTC. Using reference TRBV18 and TRBJ2-6 for the parts outside the CDR3, the full variable domain is NAGVMQNPRHLVRRRGQEARLRCSPMKGHSHVYWYRQLPEEGLKFMVYLQKENIIDESGMPKERFSAEFPKEGPSILRIQQVVRGDSAAYFCASSPGAVSGANVLTFGAGSRLTVL.

This clonotype was seen a few times. The J gene is TRBJ2-5, the V gene TRBV7-6; 8 nucleotides match TRBD2. Unmatched junction bases numbered 6, after V lost 5 bases and J lost 4 bases. The CDR3 covers 14 residues. CDR1 is SGHVS, CDR2 FNYEAQ, per germline. This CDR3 reads CASSPSGGGETQYF. Here the CDR3 DNA reads TGTGCCAGCAGCCCCAGCGGGGGTGGAGAGACCCAGTACTTC.

At least ten counts were recorded for this clonotype. This chain joins TRBV6-6 and TRBJ2-7; D unresolved. The germline V gene encodes CDR1 MNHNY and CDR2 SVGAGI (reference sequence). V lost 4 bases and J 8 bases, leaving 15 bases between the germline ends. This CDR3 has 13 residues. CDR3 sequence (DNA): TGTGCCAGCAGTTCAGGTGGTGTCCCGAAGCAGTACGTC. Its translation is CASSSGGVPKQYV.

The rearrangement uses TRBV6-5 and TRBJ1-2, with D possibly matching TRBD1 (6 bases). Germline V CDR1 and CDR2: MNHEY, SVGAGI. This CDR3 is 15 amino acids long. V lost 2 bases and J 4 bases, leaving 14 bases between the germline ends. The chain's CDR3 is CASSYVGGAFYGYTF. The CDR3 region has the DNA TGTGCCAGCAGTTACGTTGGGGGGGCCTTCTATGGCTACACCTTC.

This clonotype was seen a few times. The V call is TRBV4-1, the J call TRBJ1-6; D uncertain. Trimming shortened V by 4 bases and J by 7 bases, and 8 bases separated the two germline ends. The CDR3 extends over 13 amino acids. Looked up from germline, CDR1 is MGHRA and CDR2 is YSYEKL. As DNA, the CDR3 is TGCGCCAGCAGCCTAGGTTGGAATTCACCCCTCCACTTT. This gives the protein CASSLGWNSPLHF.

This clonotype occurred many times. Written as DNA, the CDR3 is TGCGCCAGCGCATACCCAAGCTCCTACAATGAGCAGTTCTTC. Its protein product is CASAYPSSYNEQFF. The chain employs TRBV5-1 and TRBJ2-1, with unresolved D. The CDR3 length is 14 residues. Per germline, CDR1 SGHRS and CDR2 YFSETQ. V was pared by 7 bases and J by 0 bases, with 11 bases between.

This clonotype was recorded many times. V gene TRBV20-1 combines with J gene TRBJ2-1; tentatively, D is TRBD2 (7 bases). V lost 6 bases to trimming and J lost 9 bases, with 12 bases between them. Per germline, CDR1 DFQATT and CDR2 SNEGSKA (reference sequence). The CDR3 extends over 11 amino acids. Here the CDR3 reads CSAGGPGEQFF. CDR3 bases: TGCAGTGCGGGGGGGCCGGGTGAGCAGTTCTTC.

The V and J genes are TRBV10-3 and TRBJ1-1; D is ambiguous. The germline V gene has CDR1 ENHRY and CDR2 SYGVKD. Trimming pared 2 bases from V and 4 bases from J, leaving 8 bases between. The CDR3 contains 13 residues. In nucleotides, the CDR3 is TGTGCCATCAGTGAGCCGAAGGTCACTGAAGCTTTCTTT. It encodes CAISEPKVTEAFF.

This clonotype appeared a few times. V usage is TRBV12-3 or TRBV12-4 and J usage is TRBJ1-2, with 8 nucleotides matching TRBD1. V was pared by 5 bases and J by 8 bases, with 10 bases of the junction left unmatched. The CDR3 is made up of 14 amino acids. CDR3 sequence reads: CASSLLQGAWGYTF. CDR3 sequence (DNA): TGTGCCAGCAGTCTCCTCCAGGGGGCTTGGGGCTACACCTTC.

The gene calls are TRBV9 and TRBJ2-3, with 9 bases that match TRBD2. Trimming cost V 3 bases and J 6 bases; bases outside gene matches: 11. This CDR3 has 16 amino acids. Germline-derived CDR1 and CDR2 are SGDLS and YYNGEE. The chain's CDR3 is CASSARLAGPKDTQYF. In nucleotides, the CDR3 is TGTGCCAGCAGCGCCCGGCTAGCGGGGCCCAAGGATACGCAGTATTTT.

The sample holds a few counts of this clonotype. This sequence joins TRBV27 and TRBJ2-7; D is ambiguous. CDR1 and CDR2 from the germline V gene are MNHEY and SMNVEV (reference sequence). The CDR3 has 12 amino acids. V lost 11 bases and J 6 bases, leaving 17 bases between the germline ends. In nucleotides, the CDR3 is TGTGCCGTGGGTGAGTGGGCTTCCGAGCAGTACTTC. Translation gives CAVGEWASEQYF.

The chain carries TRBV7-2 and TRBJ2-7; weak D call: TRBD1 (5 bases). The CDR3 has 14 residues. Per germline, CDR1 SGHTA and CDR2 FQGNSA. The V end was cut by 1 base, the J end by 0 bases, with 7 bases between. DNA for the CDR3: TGTGCCAGCAGCTTAGTGCAGGGCTCCTACGAGCAGTACTTC. The encoded protein is CASSLVQGSYEQYF.

J is TRBJ1-2 and V is TRBV6-5, with TRBD1 as a possible D gene (5 bases). V gave up 0 bases and J gave up 8 bases, with 13 bases separating them. This CDR3 region has 14 residues. The V gene's germline CDR1 is MNHEY and CDR2 SVGAGI. The CDR3 is CASSYSRDHRGYTF. The CDR3 region has the DNA TGTGCCAGCAGTTACTCTCGGGACCATCGGGGCTACACCTTC.

In this sample, this clonotype turned up a few times. The chain uses TRBV15 and TRBJ2-5; possible D gene TRBD2, 5 bases. Germline V lookup: CDR1 LNHNV, CDR2 YYDKDF (reference sequence). The CDR3 has 14 residues. Trimming cost V 1 base and J 8 bases, with 14 bases left between them. The CDR3 region is CATSRGGSQVTQYF. As DNA, the CDR3 is TGTGCCACCAGCAGAGGTGGGAGCCAGGTTACCCAGTACTTC.